Listed below are T cell receptor beta chains from one sample, sequenced in a study of blood T cell repertoires in COVID-19. Data came from immunoSEQ multiplex PCR; TCRdb stores just in-frame clones and leaves some out. This table has fewer than 350,000 clones, 85% appearing once. Sequenced: PBMCs or T cells enriched from blood (not recorded which). The receptors were sampled from a woman in her forties or fifties who had recovered from COVID-19. Both conserved end residues are trimmed from each CDR3.

TRBV7-2	TRBJ1-2	ASSSGDRVYGYT
TRBV9	TRBJ1-1	ASSVVDSQNTEAF
TRBV27	TRBJ1-1	ASSWRGRTEAF
TRBV27	TRBJ2-7	ASSLRYRGWDEQY
TRBV7-8	TRBJ1-6	ASSLATGGTYNSPLH
TRBV11-2	TRBJ2-7	ASSSPGQPYEQY
TRBV5-4	TRBJ2-3	ASSSLPPRLAGGTTDTQY
TRBV27	TRBJ1-5	ASSPRTGAIRQPQH
TRBV2	TRBJ1-1	ASSRDQGLAEAF
TRBV7-6	TRBJ1-2	ASSQNWGGNYGYT
TRBV7-2	TRBJ1-2	ASSGQVNYGYT
TRBV5-1	TRBJ2-3	ASSLEGSLDTQY
TRBV4-1	TRBJ1-5	ASSQGDGTRGMSQPQH
TRBV7-5	TRBJ2-2	VRSFAGVAGELF
TRBV27	TRBJ1-4	ASSPSASRDSLFRTNEKLF
TRBV4-3	TRBJ1-1	ASSPRAGGVLGYTEAF
TRBV5-1	TRBJ1-5	ASSPRRDRKGGNQPQH
TRBV5-1	TRBJ2-3	ASSLEGRSSTDTQY
TRBV30	TRBJ2-1	AWNHRDRSF
TRBV7-3	TRBJ1-6	ASSLKGAYNSPLH
TRBV19	TRBJ1-2	ASSISADGYT
TRBV6-5	TRBJ1-2	ASFGYLPPGYT
TRBV30	TRBJ1-5	AWGTGQQPQH
TRBV10-2	TRBJ2-5	ASSRQETQY
TRBV11-2	TRBJ1-2	ASSYRANYGYT
TRBV5-1	TRBJ1-1	ASSFEGGTEAF
TRBV29-1	TRBJ1-2	SVETGSRGYT
TRBV9	TRBJ2-1	ASSVALQRAYNEQF
TRBV7-2	TRBJ1-5	ASSLTGQGSNQPQH
TRBV11-2	TRBJ1-2	ASVPRGGTLYGYT
TRBV19	TRBJ2-3	ASSISEGSTDTQY
TRBV6-5	TRBJ2-4	ASSSHSSKAKNIQY
TRBV19	TRBJ1-5	ASSNTGNSNQPQH
TRBV5-4	TRBJ1-4	ASSLRGTPELF
TRBV12-5	TRBJ2-7	ASGPSLSYEQY
TRBV9	TRBJ2-3	ASSVGGGRRDTQY
TRBV5-8	TRBJ2-6	ASSPDRGKSGANVLT
TRBV18	TRBJ1-1	ASSPVREGTEAF
TRBV21-1	TRBJ1-5	ASSKEGRGGDQPQH
TRBV4-1	TRBJ1-4	ASRHTQANEKLF
TRBV4-2	TRBJ1-2	ASSQAAGQRNYGYT
TRBV10-3	TRBJ1-3	AISDGSSGNTIY
TRBV30	TRBJ1-2	AWSRGVYGYT